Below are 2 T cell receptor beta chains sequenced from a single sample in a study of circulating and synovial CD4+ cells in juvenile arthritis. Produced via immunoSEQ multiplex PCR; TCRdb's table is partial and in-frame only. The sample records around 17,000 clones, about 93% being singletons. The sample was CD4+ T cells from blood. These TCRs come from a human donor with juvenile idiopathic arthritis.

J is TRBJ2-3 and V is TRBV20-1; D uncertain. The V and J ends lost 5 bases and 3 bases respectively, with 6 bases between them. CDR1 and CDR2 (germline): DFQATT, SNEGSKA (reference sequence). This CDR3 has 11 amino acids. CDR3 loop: CSAESTDTQYF. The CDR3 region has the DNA TGCAGTGCTGAGAGTACAGATACGCAGTATTTT.

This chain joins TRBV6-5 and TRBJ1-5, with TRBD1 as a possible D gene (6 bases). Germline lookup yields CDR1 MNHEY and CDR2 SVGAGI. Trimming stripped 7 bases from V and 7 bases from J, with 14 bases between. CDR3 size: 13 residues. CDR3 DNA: TGTGCCAGCACACGGGGGGCCGGGCAGCCCCAGCATTTT. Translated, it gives CASTRGAGQPQHF.